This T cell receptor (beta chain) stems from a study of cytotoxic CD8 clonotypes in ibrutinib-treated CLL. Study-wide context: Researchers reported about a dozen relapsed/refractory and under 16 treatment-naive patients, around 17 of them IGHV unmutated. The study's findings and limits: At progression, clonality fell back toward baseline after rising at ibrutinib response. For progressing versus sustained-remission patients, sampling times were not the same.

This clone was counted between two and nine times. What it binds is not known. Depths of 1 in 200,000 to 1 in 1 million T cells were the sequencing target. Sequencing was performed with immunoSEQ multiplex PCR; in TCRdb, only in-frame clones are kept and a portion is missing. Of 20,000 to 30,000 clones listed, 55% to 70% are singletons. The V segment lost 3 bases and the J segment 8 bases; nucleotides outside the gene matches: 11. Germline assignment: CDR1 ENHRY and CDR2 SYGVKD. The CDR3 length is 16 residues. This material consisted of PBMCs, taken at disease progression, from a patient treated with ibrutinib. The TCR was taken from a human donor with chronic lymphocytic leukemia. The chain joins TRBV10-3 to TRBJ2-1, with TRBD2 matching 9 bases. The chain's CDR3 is CAISEGSGGLSDEQFF. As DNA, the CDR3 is TGTGCCATCAGTGAAGGTAGCGGGGGCCTTTCGGATGAGCAGTTCTTC.